The 22 T cell receptor beta chains listed next were all sequenced from one sample in a study of human T cells and chemical hapten exposure. Time point defined: patch test 2, 6 weeks after DPC sensitization. As for treatment: therapeutic diphenylcyclopropenone sensitization with weekly scalp DPC. MiXCR, applied by TCRdb to the RACE reads, yields one record per CDR3 protein. Of approximately 75,000 distinct CDR3 sequences listed, 8.5% to 9% are singletons. Specimen: whole blood, collected in connection with sensitization to the hapten diphenylcyclopropenone (DPC). The receptor set was obtained from a woman aged 45-60 years with alopecia areata. Some clones in this sample may be carry-over from other donors' samples.

The chain carries TRBV7-2 and TRBJ2-7; 10 bases line up with TRBD1. The CDR3 length is 16 residues. J was trimmed by 4 bases and V by 5 bases; bases with no gene match: 11. CDR1 and CDR2 from the germline V gene are SGHTA and FQGNSA. The CDR3 loop is CASSAQTGGVFYEQYF. DNA of the CDR3: TGTGCCAGCAGCGCGCAGACAGGGGGCGTGTTTTACGAGCAGTACTTC.

A few counts support this clonotype. The genes are TRBV9 and TRBJ2-7; 7 bases are shared with TRBD2. CDR1 and CDR2 from the germline V gene are SGDLS and YYNGEE. This CDR3 region has 14 residues. With 1 base clipped from V and 3 bases from J, the junction kept 4 bases outside the gene matches. CDR3 sequence reads: CASSVSGAVYEQYF. The DNA for the CDR3 is TGTGCCAGCAGCGTAAGCGGGGCAGTCTACGAGCAGTACTTC.

This clonotype was counted many times. This rearrangement joins TRBV20-1 to TRBJ2-3; TRBD2 agrees at 7 bases. Germline V CDR1 and CDR2: DFQATT, SNEGSKA (reference sequence). The CDR3 consists of 14 residues. The V and J ends lost 1 base and 5 bases, in that order; junction bases with no gene match: 6. Here the CDR3 reads CSARGGGVGDTQYF. CDR3 sequence (DNA): TGCAGTGCTAGAGGGGGGGGAGTTGGAGATACGCAGTATTTT.

This clonotype was found many times. The J gene is TRBJ1-1, the V gene TRBV20-1; TRBD1 is a possible D gene (6 bases). The CDR3 has 14 residues. Germline V gene data show CDR1 as DFQATT and CDR2 as SNEGSKA (reference sequence). Trimming stripped 6 bases from V and 1 base from J, with 15 bases between. The CDR3: CSAVGAGANTEAFF. The CDR3 nucleotides are TGCAGTGCCGTTGGGGCAGGGGCGAACACTGAAGCTTTCTTT.

This clonotype was observed at least ten times. V is TRBV20-1 and J is TRBJ1-2; TRBD1 is a possible D gene (6 bases). CDR1 is DFQATT and CDR2 is SNEGSKA in the germline V gene (reference sequence). The CDR3 contains 17 residues. The V end was cut by 5 bases, the J end by 4 bases, with 26 bases between. The CDR3 DNA reads TGCAGTGCTCGATCGAACCGGGACAACTGGATTGGCTATGGCTACACCTTC. This gives the protein CSARSNRDNWIGYGYTF.

This clonotype was observed a few times. The rearrangement links TRBV2 to TRBJ2-3; maybe TRBD2 (5 bases). This CDR3 comprises 16 residues. Trimming removed 7 bases at V and 1 base at J, with 18 bases between. Germline V gene data show CDR1 as SNHLY and CDR2 as FYNNEI. The CDR3 loop reads CASTEPAAGGTDTQYF. The CDR3 DNA reads as TGTGCCAGCACCGAACCAGCGGCCGGGGGCACAGATACGCAGTATTTT.

This clonotype was picked up many times. The V gene is TRBV12-3 or TRBV12-4, the J gene TRBJ1-5; 10 bases map to TRBD1. The CDR3 is 14 amino acids. J gave up 6 bases and V 8 bases, and 7 bases lay outside the gene matches. CDR3 region: CASRGTGESQPQHF. CDR3 coding DNA: TGTGCCAGCCGGGGGACAGGGGAGAGTCAGCCCCAGCATTTT.

This clonotype was seen repeatedly, ten times or more. This chain connects TRBV5-1 to TRBJ1-4; TRBD1 is a possible D gene (6 bases). The germline V and J ends were trimmed by 7 bases and 5 bases, with 12 bases remaining between them. CDR1 is SGHRS, CDR2 YFSETQ, per germline. The CDR3 has 13 amino acids. The CDR3 DNA is TGCGCCAGCCGGGGGGGCGGCAATGAAAAACTGTTTTTT. This encodes CASRGGGNEKLFF.

At least ten counts were recorded for this clonotype. Here the CDR3 DNA reads TGTGCCAGCAGCCGTGGCCAGGGGAGGAACACTGAAGCTTTCTTT. It is translated as CASSRGQGRNTEAFF. The rearrangement links TRBV7-9 to TRBJ1-1; TRBD1 is a possible D gene (6 bases). Germline loops: CDR1 SEHNR, CDR2 FQNEAQ (reference sequence). V was shortened by 5 bases and J by 1 base, with 14 bases between the two germline ends. The CDR3 sequence is 15 residues long.

This clonotype has at least ten counts. The chain employs TRBV29-1 and TRBJ1-1; perhaps TRBD1 as D (6 bases). The CDR3 consists of 13 residues. Germline CDR1 and CDR2: SQVTM and ANQGSEA. Trimming removed 6 bases from V and 2 bases from J, with 13 bases in between. This CDR3 reads CSVTGQTNTEAFF. As DNA, the CDR3 is TGCAGCGTGACAGGACAGACCAACACTGAAGCTTTCTTT.

This clonotype was observed a few times. The chain is built from TRBV24-1 and TRBJ2-6; D gene unclear. CDR3 length: 13 residues. V was trimmed by 5 bases and J by 1 base, leaving 2 bases between them. The germline V gene encodes CDR1 KGHDR and CDR2 SFDVKD. CDR3 amino acids: CATSGSGANVLTF. CDR3 sequence (DNA): TGTGCCACCAGTGGGTCTGGGGCCAACGTCCTGACTTTC.

The genes are TRBV4-1 and TRBJ2-3, with TRBD2 matching over 8 bases. Germline values: CDR1 MGHRA, CDR2 YSYEKL. The CDR3 contains 15 residues. J lost 5 bases, V lost 4 bases, and 8 bases had no gene match. CDR3 DNA: TGCGCCAGCAGCCCCGGCGGGAGGAGTGGAGATACGCAGTATTTT. It encodes CASSPGGRSGDTQYF.

This clonotype was seen many times. The chain employs TRBV4-2 and TRBJ1-2; D is unclear. CDR3 length equals 15 residues. Germline assignment: CDR1 LGHNA and CDR2 YNFKEQ. V lost 1 base and J 0 bases, leaving 9 bases between the germline ends. DNA for the CDR3: TGTGCCAGCAGCCAAGCTGGCCACACTAACTATGGCTACACCTTC. Protein sequence: CASSQAGHTNYGYTF.

This clonotype has more than one count but fewer than ten. The rearrangement links TRBV5-5 to TRBJ2-3; 7 bases line up with TRBD2. V trimming: 4 bases; J trimming: 6 bases; junction bases outside the gene matches: 11. Germline CDR1 SGHKS, CDR2 YYEKEE (reference sequence). The CDR3 spans 15 residues. In DNA, the CDR3 is TGTGCCAGCAGCCTTCCCGGGCGGGGGTCGGATACGCAGTATTTT. Its protein is CASSLPGRGSDTQYF.

The gene calls are TRBV5-5 and TRBJ2-1; D may be TRBD1 (7 bases). This CDR3 is built from 14 residues. Germline values: CDR1 SGHKS, CDR2 YYEKEE (reference sequence). Trimming pared 4 bases from V and 6 bases from J, leaving 14 bases between. The DNA for the CDR3 is TGTGCCAGCAGCCACACCCAGGGGGGCAATGAGCAGTTCTTC. This encodes CASSHTQGGNEQFF.

In this sample, this clonotype turned up many times. V usage is TRBV27 and J usage is TRBJ1-6; D perhaps matches TRBD1 (6 bases). The CDR3 extends over 14 amino acids. CDR1 and CDR2 (germline): MNHEY, SMNVEV (reference sequence). The V end lost 6 bases, the J end lost 6 bases, and 12 bases lay between the germline ends. CDR3 amino acids: CASRDDRTNSPLHF. CDR3 nucleotide sequence: TGTGCCAGCAGAGATGACAGGACTAATTCACCCCTCCACTTT.

At least ten counts were recorded for this clonotype. This chain connects TRBV6-5 to TRBJ2-3; TRBD1 matches 10 bases. The CDR3 loop spans 14 amino acids. The germline V gene encodes CDR1 MNHEY and CDR2 SVGAGI. The V gene end was trimmed by 6 bases and the J gene end by 6 bases; junction bases not matched to a gene: 6. The CDR3, as DNA: TGTGCCAGCAGGGGGGTGGACAGGGGGGATACGCAGTATTTT. It is translated as CASRGVDRGDTQYF.

This clonotype was seen repeatedly, ten times or more. The chain carries TRBV12-3 or TRBV12-4 and TRBJ1-1; 7 bases align to TRBD1. After removal of 6 bases from V and 7 bases from J, the junction contained 14 bases not matched to a gene. The CDR3 contains 15 residues. The CDR3, as DNA: TGTGCCAGCAGACGAACGGACAGGAATCACGGTGAAGCTTTCTTT. It encodes CASRRTDRNHGEAFF.

The chain is built from TRBV13 and TRBJ1-1; 10 nucleotides line up with TRBD1. V gave up 5 bases and J gave up 0 bases; unmatched junction bases: 6. The CDR3 extends over 16 amino acids. Germline values: CDR1 PRHDT, CDR2 FYEKMQ (reference sequence). CDR3 coding DNA: TGTGCCAGCAGCCCCCGACAGGGGGCCATGAACACTGAAGCTTTCTTT. Translation: CASSPRQGAMNTEAFF.

This clonotype was observed many times. The chain employs TRBV4-2 and TRBJ1-6; D not certain. Trimming took off 0 bases at V and 8 bases at J, with 14 bases between the two ends. Germline values: CDR1 LGHNA, CDR2 YNFKEQ. This CDR3 comprises 16 residues. Here the CDR3 reads CASSQEANRFDSPLHF. DNA of the CDR3: TGTGCCAGCAGCCAAGAGGCGAACAGATTCGATTCACCCCTCCACTTT.

J is TRBJ2-7 and V is TRBV28; 8 nucleotides align to TRBD1. The CDR3 is 14 amino acids. Looked up from germline, CDR1 is MDHEN and CDR2 is SYDVKM. With V trimmed by 5 bases and J by 3 bases, 6 bases remained unmatched. The chain's CDR3 is CASSRWTGNYEQYF. In nucleotides, the CDR3 is TGTGCCAGCAGTAGGTGGACAGGGAACTACGAGCAGTACTTC. The variable domain in full, completed from reference TRBV28 and TRBJ2-7, reads DVKVTQSSRYLVKRTGEKVFLECVQDMDHENMFWYRQDPGLGLRLIYFSYDVKMKEKGDIPEGYSVSREKKERFSLILESASTNQTSMYLCASSRWTGNYEQYFGPGTRLTVT.

The chain couples TRBV3-1 to TRBJ2-7; possible D gene TRBD1, 5 bases. Germline-derived CDR1 and CDR2 are LGHDT and YNNKEL (reference sequence). V lost 5 bases and J lost 5, with 16 bases in between. This CDR3 has 14 residues. CDR3 loop: CASSALQGTDEQYF. For the CDR3, the DNA is TGTGCCAGCAGCGCTTTGCAGGGTACGGACGAGCAGTACTTC.